The 8 T cell receptor beta chains presented below share a single source sample, sequenced in a study of T cells after yellow fever vaccination (dated by TCRdb to about 2019). The treatment or condition label for this specimen denotes: live attenuated yellow fever vaccine strain. Receptor amplification or capture employed 5' RACE. Sequenced on an Illumina HiSeq 2500. The public reads were quality trimmed at Q25 with fastp and then assembled into clones with MiXCR by TCRdb, keeping productive beta chains. Each record represents a unique CDR3 protein, reported with the most common genes and DNA among its rows. The sample has around 250,000 distinct CDR3 sequences on record, about 7.1% of them singletons. About 0.9% of the sample belongs to the ten largest clones. Sample: CD4+ T cells sorted from PBMCs, taken 15 days after the yellow fever booster vaccination. The receptors were sampled from a man younger than 40 who received the YFV17D yellow fever vaccine.

The genes are TRBV11-2 and TRBJ2-4; TRBD2 aligns across 12 bases. J gave up 4 bases and V 1 base, and 8 bases lay outside the gene matches. Germline V gives CDR1 SGHAT, CDR2 FQNNGV. The CDR3 has 18 amino acids. CDR3 bases: TGTGCCAGCAGCTTAGGGGGACTAGCGGGTGTAGATAAAAACATTCAGTACTTC. Translated, it gives CASSLGGLAGVDKNIQYF.

The chain is built from TRBV5-4 and TRBJ2-5, with D tentatively TRBD2 (5 bases). The CDR3 is 14 amino acids. Trimming stripped 5 bases from V and 4 bases from J, with 15 bases between. Germline assignment: CDR1 SGHNT and CDR2 YYREEE (reference sequence). CDR3: CASRTRAERETQYF. CDR3 nucleotides: TGTGCCAGCAGGACGAGGGCAGAGCGAGAGACCCAGTACTTC.

This clonotype was detected many times. This chain connects TRBV7-9 to TRBJ1-2; maybe TRBD1 (6 bases). Trimming pared 5 bases from V and 8 bases from J, leaving 12 bases between. This CDR3 has 12 amino acids. Germline V gene data show CDR1 as SEHNR and CDR2 as FQNEAQ (reference sequence). In nucleotides, the CDR3 is TGTGCCAGCAGCGCCCCACAGGGAGGCTACACCTTC. Encoded protein: CASSAPQGGYTF.

This clonotype was observed a few times. The genes are TRBV7-2 and TRBJ2-5, with D possibly called TRBD1 or TRBD2 (5 bases each). The V gene's germline CDR1 is SGHTA and CDR2 FQGNSA. This CDR3 has 14 residues. Between the trimmed V and J ends, which lost 3 bases and 5 bases, there was a span of 13 bases. The CDR3: CASSFGGAGETQYF. The CDR3 DNA follows: TGTGCCAGCAGCTTTGGGGGAGCCGGGGAGACCCAGTACTTC.

This clonotype was seen a few times. This sequence joins TRBV20-1 and TRBJ2-3, with 10 bases fitting TRBD1. The CDR3 is 19 residues long. Unmatched junction bases numbered 21, after V lost 6 bases and J lost 3 bases. The germline CDR1 and CDR2 sequences are DFQATT and SNEGSKA (reference sequence). CDR3 DNA sequence: TGCAGTGCAGCCGGGACAGGGGTGCGGGAGTGGGGGACAACAGATACGCAGTATTTT. Its protein is CSAAGTGVREWGTTDTQYF.

The chain recombines TRBV12-3 or TRBV12-4 with TRBJ2-7; D unclear. The CDR3 spans 13 residues. Between the trimmed V and J ends, which lost 2 bases and 6 bases, there was a span of 11 bases. CDR3 region: CASSLSAPPEQYF. The CDR3 region has the DNA TGTGCCAGCAGTTTATCGGCCCCACCCGAGCAGTACTTC.

This clonotype has at least ten counts. The rearrangement links TRBV20-1 to TRBJ2-7, with 7 bases matching TRBD1. The CDR3 is 16 amino acids. Germline trimming cut 3 bases from V and 1 base from J; bases unmatched to any gene: 12. Germline lookup yields CDR1 DFQATT and CDR2 SNEGSKA (reference sequence). CDR3 sequence: CSASLFGTAPSYEQYF. The CDR3, as DNA: TGCAGTGCTAGTTTATTCGGGACAGCTCCTTCCTACGAGCAGTACTTC.

About this clonotype itself: Sequence at one end of the junction differs from germline and may be a read error. The rearrangement joins TRBV18 to TRBJ2-1, with D unresolved. CDR1 and CDR2 from the germline V gene are KGHSH and LQKENI. The CDR3 contains 14 residues. Written as DNA, the CDR3 is TGTGCCAGCTCACCATCGGCGACCAACAATGATCAGTTCTTC. It encodes CASSPSATNNDQFF.